This T cell receptor beta chain was identified during a study of cytomegalovirus exposure and HLA in healthy donors. Worth noting for this clone: The antigen is unknown.

General study points: What was likely a sequencing artifact was a cluster of highly shared sequence variants. Some 150 TCR beta chains were listed as cytomegalovirus-associated. TCR association rates varied by HLA locus in a later analysis, with DRB1 highest and HLA-C lowest.

Germline V gene lookup returns CDR1 SSHAT and CDR2 FNYEAQ (reference sequence). V shed 5 bases and J 5 bases; nucleotides not matched to a gene: 2. The CDR3 is made up of 14 amino acids. The PCR employed 60 Vbeta primers together with 13 Jbeta primers. Original methodology: A later analysis tallied some 84 million unique TCR beta chains, 9.5 million to 14 million of them shared. The data were produced by immunoSEQ multiplex PCR, yet TCRdb's version contains in-frame clones alone and is incomplete. V and J calls and clone size follow that table, whereas D and trimming were derived from the DNA. Here the sample spans about 190,000 clones, over 70% being singletons.

This sequence originates from a woman between 25 and 40 years old in good health and CMV-seropositive. Sequences were obtained from PBMCs. V usage is TRBV7-7 and J usage is TRBJ2-1; 11 bases line up with TRBD2. Here the CDR3 reads CASSLGLADNEQFF. CDR3 sequence (DNA): TGTGCCAGCAGCCTGGGACTAGCGGACAATGAGCAGTTCTTC.